This T cell receptor beta chain derives from a study of CD8+CD57+ T cells in acquired aplastic anemia. Trimming shortened V by 2 bases and J by 4 bases, and 12 bases separated the two germline ends. The CDR3 length is 14 residues. In germline, CDR1 is SGHDT, CDR2 YYEEEE. Genomic DNA served as template for TCR beta VDJ and CDR3 profiling. From the reads, TCRdb called clonotypes with MiXCR, one entry per CDR3 protein. The sample lists around 180,000 distinct CDR3 sequences, about 64% seen once, with under 50% in the top ten. The chain employs TRBV5-6 and TRBJ1-2, with D perhaps TRBD1 (6 bases). This sequence was found in a human donor in good health. The source material was sorted CD4+, CD8+, or CD8+CD57+ T cells (not recorded which) from PBMCs. DNA of the CDR3: TGTGCCAGCAGCTTAGGGGACACAACCTATGGCTACACCTTC. The encoded protein is CASSLGDTTYGYTF.